A selection of T cell receptor beta chains follows, all from one sample in a study of blood T cell repertoires in COVID-19. Using immunoSEQ multiplex PCR, the repertoire was profiled, and TCRdb retains in-frame clones only, with some absent. The sample has about 180,000 clones; about 89% are singletons. Sample: peripheral blood. The receptors derive from a man between 18 and 35 years old who had recovered from COVID-19. Both conserved end residues are trimmed from each CDR3. Fields, in order: V gene, J gene, CDR3 protein.

TRBV4-3	TRBJ2-1	ASSQASSGRAWVREQF
TRBV19	TRBJ2-5	ASRSIAGGGETQY
TRBV5-1	TRBJ2-5	ASSLAGGRGQETQY
TRBV4-2	TRBJ2-7	ASSPKTGAEYEQY
TRBV28	TRBJ2-3	ASSSPLGSGLSTDTQY
TRBV11-2	TRBJ2-7	ASSWTSGTSSYEQY
TRBV18	TRBJ1-1	ASSPQGNTEAF
TRBV6-5	TRBJ2-7	ASSYAGTSGAYEQY
TRBV4-2	TRBJ2-1	ASSRGLAGGSNEQF
TRBV7-6	TRBJ2-1	ASSLYARTDSYNEQF
TRBV6-7	TRBJ2-3	ASSYSKHRGVRTDTQY
TRBV6-2/TRBV6-3	TRBJ2-4	ASSYPAGQPKNIQY
TRBV28	TRBJ1-2	ASSFGQGAGYGYT
TRBV25-1	TRBJ2-5	ASSGFQTDRQETQY
TRBV6-5	TRBJ1-1	ASSYLGRGEAF
TRBV13	TRBJ2-5	ASKARGREETQY
TRBV10-3	TRBJ2-3	ATTGDADTQY
TRBV28	TRBJ2-1	ASSFVLGSNEQF
TRBV6-5	TRBJ1-2	ASSYSLVGGYGYT
TRBV9	TRBJ1-5	ASSGTGGYQPQH
TRBV4-3	TRBJ2-3	ASSQAALAGNPTDTQY
TRBV24-1	TRBJ2-1	ATRGVQGGYNEQF
TRBV19	TRBJ2-6	ASSRVYSAGANVLT
TRBV12-5	TRBJ2-1	ASGLAGVGEQF
TRBV2	TRBJ2-7	ASSYRVPDYEQY
TRBV28	TRBJ1-5	ASSAGTGNWQPQH
TRBV28	TRBJ2-1	AIRGWIDEQF
TRBV28	TRBJ1-6	ASSLIRQEYSPLH
TRBV27	TRBJ1-3	ASSSTGADGNTIY
TRBV11-2	TRBJ2-5	ASSIRQGVAETQY
TRBV7-9	TRBJ1-1	ASSLVPLPDSEAF
TRBV19	TRBJ1-5	ASTQQKGGSQPQH
TRBV7-3	TRBJ2-6	ASSPQRTPGANVLT
TRBV7-3	TRBJ2-1	ASRPPGGSMNEQF
TRBV5-8	TRBJ1-1	ASVRGGTEAF
TRBV28	TRBJ1-5	ASSLSLVGNQPQH
TRBV28	TRBJ2-3	ASSLGLEGLAEDTQY
TRBV6-4	TRBJ2-3	ASSDSSASPTDTQY
TRBV11-2	TRBJ2-7	ASSSSGGTGAYEQY
TRBV11-2	TRBJ1-2	ASSQGTGGNYGYT
TRBV2	TRBJ2-1	ASSEGRNNEQF
TRBV11-2	TRBJ2-5	ASSRGLAGGFQETQY
TRBV11-2	TRBJ2-3	ASSPQVAGVNPDTQY
TRBV30	TRBJ1-5	AWQANARGNQPQH
TRBV5-1	TRBJ1-3	ASSLTRGDVRGSGNTIY
TRBV11-2	TRBJ2-1	ASSIDSQGGGQF
TRBV6-5	TRBJ2-2	ASSYRGSNTGELF
TRBV29-1	TRBJ2-1	SVRIKSSYNEQF
TRBV6-2/TRBV6-3	TRBJ2-2	ASSLGLAGPGELF
TRBV6-1	TRBJ2-2	ASSEVRGQGAGELF
TRBV10-1	TRBJ2-2	ASSERGGVGELF